This TCR beta chain came from a study of T-cell reconstitution after alpha-beta-depleted transplantation in children. This clonotype was counted a few times. Its antigen is unidentified. The library targeted TCRbeta and was prepared with unique molecular identifiers. TCRdb processed the PCR reads anew with MiXCR; each CDR3 protein has one entry. The sample comprises 250,000 to 350,000 distinct CDR3 sequences, about a quarter of which are singletons, and 11% rests with the top ten. The CDR3 is 15 amino acids. Germline V gene sequence: CDR1 MDHEN, CDR2 SYDVKM. Trimming cost V 6 bases and J 4 bases, with 15 bases left between them. Study-wide results and caveats: Elevated TCRbeta diversity at day 60 was traced, in some patients, to surviving recipient T cells and thymic progenitors. From newly produced T cells came most of the T-cell counts and diversity one year after transplant. Approximately two months post-transplant, alpha-beta T cells reportedly originated from several hundred expanded graft clones.

The TCR was taken from a male patient between 5 and 17 years old who had a stem cell transplant for acute lymphoblastic leukemia, so the T cells may come from the graft donor. This specimen was PBMCs, mostly from graft donor cells, taken 180 days after TCRalphabeta/CD19-depleted stem cell transplant. The chain has TRBV28 and TRBJ2-2; TRBD1 or TRBD2 may be the D gene (6 bases each). This CDR3 reads CASSPRGGRTGELFF. The CDR3 coding sequence is TGTGCCAGCAGCCCCCGAGGGGGGCGCACCGGGGAGCTGTTTTTT.